The next 6 T cell receptor beta chains were all read from a single sample in a study of blood T cell repertoires in COVID-19. The protocol was immunoSEQ multiplex PCR, while the TCRdb copy is restricted to in-frame clones and leaves out a portion. The table lists approximately 230,000 clones, more than 75% of them singletons, with about 1.7% in the top ten. Sequenced input: PBMCs or T cells enriched from blood (not recorded which). The source of these receptors is a man aged 35 to 55 who had recovered from COVID-19.

V usage is TRBV4-2 and J usage is TRBJ1-2; the D gene is possibly TRBD1 (6 bases). The CDR3 extends over 12 amino acids. Germline V gene sequence: CDR1 LGHNA, CDR2 YNFKEQ. V lost 2 bases and J lost 9, with 10 bases in between. This CDR3 is CASSQLRGSYTF. Written as DNA, the CDR3 is TGTGCCAGCAGCCAACTCAGGGGAAGCTACACCTTC.

The chain employs TRBV29-1 and TRBJ2-5, with D possibly matching TRBD2 (7 bases). Germline-derived CDR1 and CDR2 are SQVTM and ANQGSEA. The length of the CDR3 is 14 residues. Trimming shortened V by 2 bases and J by 5 bases, and 15 bases separated the two germline ends. DNA of the CDR3: TGCAGCGTTGAATCGAGGGGGGGCGACGAGACCCAGTACTTC. The encoded protein is CSVESRGGDETQYF.

The genes are TRBV6-6 and TRBJ1-1, with TRBD1 identical over 7 bases. CDR1 is MNHNY, CDR2 SVGAGI, per germline (reference sequence). The junction had 4 bases not matched to a gene; V was cut back by 6 bases and J by 0 bases. The CDR3 is made up of 14 amino acids. DNA for the CDR3: TGTGCCAGCAGATCGACAGGGTTGAACACTGAAGCTTTCTTT. Protein sequence: CASRSTGLNTEAFF.

This rearrangement joins TRBV5-8 to TRBJ1-5; 8 bases are shared with TRBD1. Losses at the gene ends were 4 bases for V and 1 base for J; bases not matched to a gene: 4. Germline V gene sequence: CDR1 SGHTS, CDR2 YDEGEE. This CDR3 has 15 residues. In nucleotides, the CDR3 is TGTGCCAGCAGCCTGTGGGACAGGAGCAATCAGCCCCAGCATTTT. Amino acid sequence: CASSLWDRSNQPQHF.

V usage is TRBV19 and J usage is TRBJ1-4, with TRBD1 as a possible D gene (6 bases). Trimming took off 3 bases at V and 5 bases at J, with 16 bases between the two ends. The germline gives CDR1 LNHDA, CDR2 SQIVND (reference sequence). The CDR3 runs 16 residues. CDR3 nucleotide sequence: TGTGCCAGTAGTATCCATGGAAGGGGGTACAATGAAAAACTGTTTTTT. Encoded protein: CASSIHGRGYNEKLFF.

The chain links TRBV25-1 to TRBJ1-2, with 8 bases aligning to TRBD1. The CDR3 has 15 amino acids. Trimming cost V 1 base and J 6 bases; bases outside gene matches: 7. The germline V gene encodes CDR1 MGHDK and CDR2 SYGVNS. The CDR3 loop reads CASSELGQGVDGYTF. The CDR3 bases are TGTGCCAGCAGTGAATTAGGACAGGGAGTAGATGGCTACACCTTC.